This TCR beta chain emerged from a study of blood T cell repertoires in COVID-19. Study in general: PBMCs, B-cell-depleted T cells, or T cells were the source of the cDNA or gDNA that made up the material.

In the authors' methods: It was from reference gene primer amplification that nucleated cell counts were estimated. Profiling relied on immunoSEQ multiplex PCR, and the TCRdb table lists in-frame clones only, not all of them. That table is the source of V, J and clone size, and D and trimming were worked out from the DNA. Among 200,000 or so clones, 88% were seen once, and the ten largest hold under 2.5%. The TCR comes from a man aged 65 to 85 with active or convalescent COVID-19. Sequencing was performed on peripheral blood.

This chain's CDR3 is CATSDTRSGNTIYF. CDR3 bases: TGTGCCACCTCTGACACCCGCTCTGGAAACACCATATATTTT. The V and J genes are TRBV24-1 and TRBJ1-3; D is uncertain. Trimming stripped 9 bases from V and 0 bases from J, with 11 bases between. CDR1 KGHDR and CDR2 SFDVKD come from the germline V gene. The CDR3 spans 14 residues.